This T cell receptor beta chain is from a study of blood T cell repertoires in COVID-19. Germline CDR1 SGHVS, CDR2 FQNEAQ. The CDR3 is 14 residues long. V was cut by 1 base and J by 2 bases, with 9 bases left in between. Original handling: Nucleated cell counts were estimated from reference gene primer amplification. The repertoire was sequenced with immunoSEQ multiplex PCR; TCRdb's copy has only in-frame clones and lacks some. V, J and clone size are taken as reported in that table, and D and trimming were inferred from the DNA itself. Of more than 80,000 clones in the sample, roughly 86% were seen once.

The receptor's source is a man aged 45-60 years with active or convalescent COVID-19. The V call is TRBV7-8, the J call TRBJ2-7, with no clear D. Sequenced input: peripheral blood. The DNA for the CDR3 is TGTGCCAGCAGCTTAGTTGTCAGTACCTACGAGCAGTACTTC. Its protein product is CASSLVVSTYEQYF. Full variable domain (rest looked up from reference TRBV7-8 and TRBJ2-7): GAGVSQSPRYKVAKRGQDVALRCDPISGHVSLFWYQQALGQGPEFLTYFQNEAQLDKSGLPSDRFFAERPEGSVSTLKIQRTQQEDSAVYLCASSLVVSTYEQYFGPGTRLTVT.